Listed here are 11 T cell receptor beta chains from one sample, sequenced in a study of T-cell reconstitution after alpha-beta-depleted transplantation in children. Unique molecular identifiers were used in preparing the TCRbeta library. TCRdb redid the calling of the PCR reads with MiXCR, one entry per CDR3 protein. The sample has 500,000 to 600,000 distinct CDR3 sequences, 20% to 30% seen once; the top ten hold around a third. Sequencing was performed on PBMCs, taken before TCRalphabeta/CD19-depleted stem cell transplant. These receptors all stem from a boy under two years old with Wiskott-Aldrich syndrome, due to receive a stem cell transplant.

This clonotype was observed a handful of times. This rearrangement joins TRBV4-1 to TRBJ1-5; the D is unclear. The V gene's germline CDR1 is MGHRA and CDR2 YSYEKL. V lost 1 base to trimming and J lost 7 bases, with 17 bases between them. The CDR3 extends over 16 amino acids. Here the CDR3 reads CASSQGASRDWQPQHF. CDR3 DNA: TGCGCCAGCAGCCAAGGTGCCAGTCGCGACTGGCAGCCCCAGCATTTT.

For the CDR3, the DNA is TGCGCCAGCAGCGACTACAGGTCTAACTATGGCTACACCTTC. This encodes CASSDYRSNYGYTF. This chain links TRBV5-1 with TRBJ1-2; weak D call: TRBD1 (5 bases). Trimming pared 4 bases from V and 0 bases from J, leaving 10 bases between. CDR1 and CDR2 from the germline V gene are SGHRS and YFSETQ. The length of the CDR3 is 14 residues. The full variable domain, in which reference TRBV5-1 and TRBJ1-2 provide the parts outside the CDR3, is KAGVTQTPRYLIKTRGQQVTLSCSPISGHRSVSWYQQTPGQGLQFLFEYFSETQRNKGNFPGRFSGRQFSNSRSEMNVSTLELGDSALYLCASSDYRSNYGYTFGSGTRLTVV.

This clonotype appeared a few times. This chain joins TRBV20-1 and TRBJ1-6; D uncertain. Germline CDR1 and CDR2: DFQATT and SNEGSKA (reference sequence). V was clipped by 2 bases and J by 10 bases, with 12 bases between them. CDR3 length: 13 amino acids. Written as DNA, the CDR3 is TGCAGTGCTAGACAGGTCGAGGGATCACCCCTCCACTTT. This encodes CSARQVEGSPLHF.

This clonotype appeared a few times. The genes are TRBV12-3 or TRBV12-4 and TRBJ2-5; 9 bases are a match to TRBD1. With V trimmed by 6 bases and J by 3 bases, 11 bases remained unmatched. The CDR3 is made up of 16 amino acids. The CDR3 region has the DNA TGTGCCAGCAGCCCTTATCCCCGACAGGGGGAAGAGACCCAGTACTTC. This gives the protein CASSPYPRQGEETQYF.

The chain recombines TRBV12-3 or TRBV12-4 with TRBJ2-1; no definite D call. V shed 7 bases and J shed 6 bases, with 10 bases lying between them. The CDR3 runs 12 residues. CDR3: CASMSLSNEQFF. CDR3 DNA: TGTGCCAGCATGTCCCTATCCAATGAGCAGTTCTTC.

The V gene is TRBV5-1, the J gene TRBJ2-7, with D possibly being TRBD1 (5 bases). The germline V and J ends were trimmed by 0 bases and 4 bases, with 11 bases remaining between them. The germline V gene encodes CDR1 SGHRS and CDR2 YFSETQ. The CDR3 is made up of 14 amino acids. CDR3 sequence (DNA): TGCGCCAGCAGCTTGGATGGACATCCTTACGAGCAGTACTTC. Translation gives CASSLDGHPYEQYF.

This chain links TRBV25-1 with TRBJ1-4, with D hard to call. The CDR3 is 15 amino acids. Deletions cut 5 bases from V and 8 bases from J, with 18 bases between. The germline V gene has CDR1 MGHDK and CDR2 SYGVNS. CDR3: CASSPPPPEGEKLFF. For the CDR3, the DNA is TGTGCCAGCAGTCCCCCTCCACCCGAGGGCGAAAAACTGTTTTTT. Filled out from reference TRBV25-1 and TRBJ1-4, the complete variable domain reads EADIYQTPRYLVIGTGKKITLECSQTMGHDKMYWYQQDPGMELHLIHYSYGVNSTEKGDLSSESTVSRIRTEHFPLTLESARPSHTSQYLCASSPPPPEGEKLFFGSGTQLSVL.

This clonotype has just a few counts. This chain connects TRBV12-3 or TRBV12-4 to TRBJ2-7, with 10 bases aligning to TRBD2. The CDR3 runs to 15 residues. The ends lost 5 bases at V and 2 bases at J; junction bases unmatched: 6. The CDR3 coding sequence is TGTGCCAGCAGTCTACGACTAGCGGGCACCTACGAGCAGTACTTC. Residues: CASSLRLAGTYEQYF.

The rearrangement uses TRBV20-1 and TRBJ2-2; D might be TRBD1 (6 bases). There are 15 residues in the CDR3. Germline lookup yields CDR1 DFQATT and CDR2 SNEGSKA (reference sequence). Trimming pared 0 bases from V and 4 bases from J, leaving 12 bases between. The CDR3 loop reads CSARDPGAGTGELFF. The CDR3 bases are TGCAGTGCTAGAGATCCAGGGGCAGGCACCGGGGAGCTGTTTTTT.

This clonotype has more than one count but fewer than ten. The rearrangement joins TRBV12-3 or TRBV12-4 to TRBJ2-4; D might be TRBD1 or TRBD2, each matching 5 bases. V lost 5 bases and J 0 bases, leaving 11 bases between the germline ends. This CDR3 is built from 15 residues. The CDR3 sequence: CASSAGRLAKNIQYF. CDR3 in DNA: TGTGCCAGCAGTGCAGGGAGACTAGCCAAAAACATTCAGTACTTC.

The sample holds a few counts of this clonotype. The chain couples TRBV10-3 to TRBJ2-6; D is unresolved. This CDR3 spans 15 amino acids. The V gene lost 6 bases and the J gene lost 0 bases, with 9 bases spanning the gap. Germline CDR1 ENHRY, CDR2 SYGVKD. Written as DNA, the CDR3 is TGTGCCATCAGCCCCTTAAGCTCTGGGGCCAACGTCCTGACTTTC. Translating gives CAISPLSSGANVLTF.